This TCR beta chain was observed in a study of OX40 agonist ivuxolimab in advanced cancers. Study details: The mean age was roughly 60 years, ranging from roughly 23 to 90, with more than 70% of participants male. Checkpoint inhibitors had been given previously to about 38% of patients. Three dose-escalation patients had partial responses: one with hepatocellular carcinoma and two with cutaneous melanoma.

The J segment lost 4 bases and the V segment lost 5 bases, leaving 13 bases of the junction unmatched. The CDR3 runs 18 residues. Germline V gene lookup returns CDR1 SGHTA and CDR2 FQGNSA. To note about this clone: What it binds is unknown.

Produced via immunoSEQ multiplex PCR; TCRdb's table is partial and in-frame only. The table includes 43,000 or so clones, roughly 90% detected once. Study conclusions and caveats: Relatively little clonal expansion, among the lowest observed, appeared in partial responders at 0.1-3.0 mg/kg.

This clonotype was sampled from an adult with an advanced solid tumor such as melanoma, head and neck, liver or kidney cancer. Sequencing used CD4+ or CD8+ T cells sorted from blood, obtained in a trial of the OX40 agonist ivuxolimab. The chain is built from TRBV7-2 and TRBJ2-7; 14 bases match TRBD2. CDR3 loop: CASSLRAGTSGSQYEQYF. CDR3 DNA sequence: TGTGCCAGCAGCCTAAGAGCCGGGACTAGCGGGAGTCAGTACGAGCAGTACTTC.